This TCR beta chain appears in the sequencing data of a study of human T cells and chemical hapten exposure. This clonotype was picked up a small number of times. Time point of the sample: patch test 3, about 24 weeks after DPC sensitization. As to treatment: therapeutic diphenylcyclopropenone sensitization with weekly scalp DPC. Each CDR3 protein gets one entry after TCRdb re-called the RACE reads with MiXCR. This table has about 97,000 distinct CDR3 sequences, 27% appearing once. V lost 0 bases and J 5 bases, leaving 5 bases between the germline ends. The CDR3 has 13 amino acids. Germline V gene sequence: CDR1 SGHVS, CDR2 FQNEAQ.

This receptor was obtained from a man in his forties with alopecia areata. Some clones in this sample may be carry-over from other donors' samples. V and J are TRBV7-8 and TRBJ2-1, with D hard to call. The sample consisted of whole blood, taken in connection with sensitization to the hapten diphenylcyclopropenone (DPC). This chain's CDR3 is CASSLAGNNEQFF. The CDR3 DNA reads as TGTGCCAGCAGCTTAGCGGGAAACAATGAGCAGTTCTTC.